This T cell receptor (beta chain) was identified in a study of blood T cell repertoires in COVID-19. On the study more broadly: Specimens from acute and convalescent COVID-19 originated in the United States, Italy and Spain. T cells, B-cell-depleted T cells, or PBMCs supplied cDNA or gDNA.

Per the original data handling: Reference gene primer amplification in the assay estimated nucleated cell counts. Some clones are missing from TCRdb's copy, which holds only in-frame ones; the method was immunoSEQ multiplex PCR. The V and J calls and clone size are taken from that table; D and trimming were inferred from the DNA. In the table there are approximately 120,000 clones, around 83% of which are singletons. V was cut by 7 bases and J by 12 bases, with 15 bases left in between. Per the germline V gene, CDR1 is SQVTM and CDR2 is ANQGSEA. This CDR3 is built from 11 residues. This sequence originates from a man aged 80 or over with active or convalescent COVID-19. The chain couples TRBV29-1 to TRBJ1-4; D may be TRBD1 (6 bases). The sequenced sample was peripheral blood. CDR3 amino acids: CSATDSHELFF. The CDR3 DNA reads TGCAGCGCAACGGACAGCCACGAACTGTTTTTT.